This T cell receptor beta chain was found in a study of patients and donors after allogeneic stem cell transplantation. CDR1 is DFQATT, CDR2 SNEGSKA, per germline (reference sequence). The CDR3 consists of 16 residues. V lost 0 bases, J lost 8 bases, and 22 bases lay in between. This clonotype showed up many times. TCRdb itself ran the RT-PCR reads through MiXCR, one entry per CDR3 protein. The sample yields hundreds of thousands of distinct CDR3 sequences, more than 15% seen once. The specimen was blood, either unsorted or a sorted T cell fraction (not recorded which). The receptor's source is a human donor who was either an allogeneic HSCT recipient or a stem cell or donor lymphocyte infusion donor (not recorded which). It is not recorded whose cells these are; they may come from a transplant donor. The rearrangement joins TRBV20-1 to TRBJ1-2; D might be TRBD1 (5 bases). The CDR3 region is CSARDLRRQEGDGYTF. CDR3 nucleotides: TGCAGTGCTAGAGATCTCAGGCGCCAGGAAGGGGACGGCTACACCTTC.